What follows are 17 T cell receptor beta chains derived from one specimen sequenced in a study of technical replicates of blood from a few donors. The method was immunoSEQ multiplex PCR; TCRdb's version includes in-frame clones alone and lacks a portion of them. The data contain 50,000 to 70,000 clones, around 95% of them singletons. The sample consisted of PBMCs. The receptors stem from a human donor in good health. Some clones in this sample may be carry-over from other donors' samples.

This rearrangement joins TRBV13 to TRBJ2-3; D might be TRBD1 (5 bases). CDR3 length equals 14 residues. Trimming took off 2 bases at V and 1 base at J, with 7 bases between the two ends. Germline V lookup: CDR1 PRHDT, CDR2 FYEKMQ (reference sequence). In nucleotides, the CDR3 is TGTGCCAGCAGCTTATTAGGGGGCACAGATACGCAGTATTTT. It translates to CASSLLGGTDTQYF.

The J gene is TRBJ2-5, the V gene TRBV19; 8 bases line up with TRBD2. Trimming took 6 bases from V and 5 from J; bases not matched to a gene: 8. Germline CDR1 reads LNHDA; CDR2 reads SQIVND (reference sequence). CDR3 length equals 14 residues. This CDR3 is CASRALAGGETQYF. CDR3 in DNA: TGTGCCAGTAGAGCTCTGGCGGGGGGCGAGACCCAGTACTTC.

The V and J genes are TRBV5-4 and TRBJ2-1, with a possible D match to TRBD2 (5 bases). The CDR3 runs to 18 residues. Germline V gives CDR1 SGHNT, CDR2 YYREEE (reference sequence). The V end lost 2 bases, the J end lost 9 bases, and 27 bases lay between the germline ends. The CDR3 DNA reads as TGTGCCAGCAGCTTCCGAAACCCCGGGGATTCAGAGGATGGTGAGCAGTTCTTC. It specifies CASSFRNPGDSEDGEQFF.

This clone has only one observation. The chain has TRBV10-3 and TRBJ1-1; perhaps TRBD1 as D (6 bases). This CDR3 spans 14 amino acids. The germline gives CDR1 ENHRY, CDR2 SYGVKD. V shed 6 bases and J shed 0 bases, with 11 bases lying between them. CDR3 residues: CAISGQLMNTEAFF. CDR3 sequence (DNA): TGTGCCATCAGCGGACAGTTGATGAACACTGAAGCTTTCTTT.

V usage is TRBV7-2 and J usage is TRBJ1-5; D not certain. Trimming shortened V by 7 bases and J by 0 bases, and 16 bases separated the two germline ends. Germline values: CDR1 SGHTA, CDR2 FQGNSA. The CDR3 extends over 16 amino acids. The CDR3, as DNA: TGTGCCAGCACTTGGGCATGCCTTTATAGCAATCAGCCCCAGCATTTT. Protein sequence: CASTWACLYSNQPQHF. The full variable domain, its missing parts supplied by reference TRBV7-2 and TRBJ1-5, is GAGVSQSPSNKVTEKGKDVELRCDPISGHTALYWYRQSLGQGLEFLIYFQGNSAPDKSGLPSDRFSAERTGGSVSTLTIQRTQQEDSAVYLCASTWACLYSNQPQHFGDGTRLSIL.

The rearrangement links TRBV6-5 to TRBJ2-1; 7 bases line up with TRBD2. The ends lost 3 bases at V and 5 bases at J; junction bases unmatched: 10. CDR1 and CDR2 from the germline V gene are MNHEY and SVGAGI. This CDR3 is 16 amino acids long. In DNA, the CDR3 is TGTGCCAGCAGTTATCGCGGGAGAGGGCTAAACAATGAGCAGTTCTTC. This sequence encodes CASSYRGRGLNNEQFF.

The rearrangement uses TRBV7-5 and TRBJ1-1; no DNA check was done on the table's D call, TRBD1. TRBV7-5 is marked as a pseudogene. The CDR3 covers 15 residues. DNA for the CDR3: TGTGCCAGAAGCCCCCGACAGGGGGCGCCCACTGAAGCTTTCTTT. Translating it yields CARSPRQGAPTEAFF.

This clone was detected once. The CDR3 sequence: CASSPEGGSTDTQYF. CDR3 in DNA: TGTGCCAGCAGCCCCGAGGGCGGAAGCACAGATACGCAGTATTTT. The rearrangement uses TRBV6-4 and TRBJ2-3; a possible D gene is TRBD2 (5 bases). The germline gives CDR1 MRHNA, CDR2 SNTAGT. The V end was cut by 6 bases, the J end by 0 bases, with 13 bases between. The CDR3 has 15 residues.

CDR3 nucleotide sequence: TGTGCCAGCAGAAACTGGGGGACTCGGGCTAACTACGAGCAGTACTTC. Its translation is CASRNWGTRANYEQYF. The chain links TRBV11-2 to TRBJ2-7; maybe TRBD2 (6 bases). Between the trimmed V and J ends, which lost 6 bases and 3 bases, there was a span of 21 bases. Germline V gene sequence: CDR1 SGHAT, CDR2 FQNNGV. This CDR3 has 16 amino acids.

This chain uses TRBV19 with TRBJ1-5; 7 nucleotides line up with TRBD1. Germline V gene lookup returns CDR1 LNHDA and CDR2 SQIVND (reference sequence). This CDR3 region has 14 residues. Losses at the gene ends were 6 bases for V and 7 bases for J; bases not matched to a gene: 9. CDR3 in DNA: TGTGCCAGTAGACCGACAGGGAGAGGGCAGCCCCAGCATTTT. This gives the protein CASRPTGRGQPQHF.

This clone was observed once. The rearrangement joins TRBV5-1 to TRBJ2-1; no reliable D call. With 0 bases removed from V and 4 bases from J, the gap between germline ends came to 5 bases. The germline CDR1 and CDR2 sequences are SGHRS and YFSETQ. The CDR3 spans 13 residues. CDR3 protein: CASSLDGYNEQFF. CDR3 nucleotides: TGCGCCAGCAGCTTGGACGGGTACAATGAGCAGTTCTTC.

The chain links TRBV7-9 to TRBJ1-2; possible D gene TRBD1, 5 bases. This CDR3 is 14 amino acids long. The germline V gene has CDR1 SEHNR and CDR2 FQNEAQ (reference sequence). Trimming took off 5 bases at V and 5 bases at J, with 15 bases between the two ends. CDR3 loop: CASSQGRGGYGYTF. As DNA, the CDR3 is TGTGCCAGCAGCCAGGGCCGGGGGGGGTATGGCTACACCTTC.

CDR3 loop: CSVGDSSYNEQFF. CDR3 nucleotides: TGCAGCGTTGGGGACAGCTCCTACAATGAGCAGTTCTTC. The chain is built from TRBV29-1 and TRBJ2-1; 7 nucleotides line up with TRBD1. V was clipped by 4 bases and J by 0 bases; unmatched bases: 0. The CDR3 contains 13 residues. Germline assignment: CDR1 SQVTM and CDR2 ANQGSEA.

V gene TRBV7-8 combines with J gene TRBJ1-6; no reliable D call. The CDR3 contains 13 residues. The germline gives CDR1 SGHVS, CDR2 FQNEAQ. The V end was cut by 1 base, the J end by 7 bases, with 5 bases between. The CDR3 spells CASSLVSNSPLHF. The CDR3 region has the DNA TGTGCCAGCAGCTTAGTATCCAATTCACCCCTCCACTTT.

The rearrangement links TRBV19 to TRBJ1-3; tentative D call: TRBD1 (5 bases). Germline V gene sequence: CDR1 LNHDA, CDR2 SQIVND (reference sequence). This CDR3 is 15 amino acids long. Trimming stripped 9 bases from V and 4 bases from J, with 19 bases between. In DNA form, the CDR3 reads TGTGCCAGCGGGGGGATGCTGCGAGCGGGAAACACCATATATTTT. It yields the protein CASGGMLRAGNTIYF.

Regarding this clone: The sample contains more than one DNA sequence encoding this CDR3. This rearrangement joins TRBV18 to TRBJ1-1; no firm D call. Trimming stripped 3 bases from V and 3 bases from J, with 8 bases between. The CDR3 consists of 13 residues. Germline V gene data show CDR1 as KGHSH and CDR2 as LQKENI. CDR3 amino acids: CASSPGGDTEAFF. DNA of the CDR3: TGTGCCAGCTCACCCGGCGGGGACACTGAAGCTTTCTTT.

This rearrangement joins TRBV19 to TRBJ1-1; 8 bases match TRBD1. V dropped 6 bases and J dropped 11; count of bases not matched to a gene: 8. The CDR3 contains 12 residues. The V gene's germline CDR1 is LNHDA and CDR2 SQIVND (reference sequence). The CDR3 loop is CASRGQGRRAFF. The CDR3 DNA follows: TGTGCCAGTAGAGGACAGGGACGACGTGCTTTCTTT.